These T cell receptor beta chains were read from a single sample in a study of cytomegalovirus exposure and HLA in healthy donors. Repertoires were generated with immunoSEQ multiplex PCR, while TCRdb's copy carries only in-frame clones and drops some. Of roughly 110,000 clones in the sample, roughly four fifths were seen once. The sample was PBMCs. These receptors came from a young man in good health and CMV-seropositive. The CDR3 runs from the conserved cysteine through the conserved F or W. D genes are given only for firm matches. Rows may omit the clone size; those that give it use once, few, many or a size class.

abundance	v_gene	d_gene	j_gene	CDR3aa	CDR3nt
NA	TRBV5-1	NA	TRBJ1-5	CASSLGQDNQPQHF	TGCGCCAGCAGCTTGGGACAGGACAATCAGCCCCAGCATTTT
once	TRBV9	NA	TRBJ1-4	CASSVGVADEKLFF	TGTGCCAGCAGCGTAGGGGTGGCGGATGAAAAACTGTTTTTT
once	TRBV27	NA	TRBJ1-5	CASSLGGAYSNQPQHF	TGTGCCAGCAGTTTAGGAGGGGCCTATAGCAATCAGCCCCAGCATTTT
NA	TRBV7-2	TRBD2	TRBJ2-7	CASSEGASGGYEQYF	TGTGCCAGCAGCGAGGGGGCTAGCGGGGGATACGAGCAGTACTTC
once	TRBV19	NA	TRBJ1-5	CASSIYRYSNQPQHF	TGTGCCAGTAGTATCTACAGGTATAGCAATCAGCCCCAGCATTTT
once	TRBV25-1	TRBD2	TRBJ2-3	CASSEMASGSSTDTQYF	TGTGCCAGCAGTGAAATGGCTAGCGGGTCAAGCACAGATACGCAGTATTTT
NA	TRBV4-1	TRBD1	TRBJ2-7	CASSQSGTGVHEQYF	TGCGCCAGCAGCCAGTCCGGGACAGGGGTCCACGAGCAGTACTTC
NA	TRBV28	TRBD2	TRBJ2-3	CASSGTTWTRSGDTQYF	TGTGCCAGCAGTGGTACGACCTGGACTAGATCGGGGGATACGCAGTATTTT
NA	TRBV5-6	TRBD1	TRBJ2-3	CASTSTGGTTDTQYF	TGTGCCAGCACCTCGACAGGGGGGACCACAGATACGCAGTATTTT
once	TRBV6-5	NA	TRBJ2-5	CASRRGEAAQYF	TGTGCCTCCCGACGCGGTGAAGCGGCCCAGTACTTC
NA	TRBV29-1	TRBD2	TRBJ2-5	CSVAGTSGGPGETQYF	TGCAGCGTTGCCGGGACTAGCGGGGGCCCAGGGGAGACCCAGTACTTC
few	TRBV5-1	TRBD2	TRBJ2-1	CASSAGLDTYNEQFF	TGCGCCAGCAGCGCGGGACTAGATACCTACAATGAGCAGTTCTTC
NA	TRBV30	TRBD2	TRBJ2-2	CAWSKGGRAGELFF	TGTGCCTGGAGTAAGGGCGGGAGGGCCGGGGAGCTGTTTTTT
NA	TRBV5-1	NA	TRBJ1-2	CASSLGAGLGYGYTF	TGCGCCAGCAGCTTGGGGGCAGGACTTGGCTATGGCTACACCTTC
NA	TRBV5-4	NA	TRBJ1-4	CASSLYAGSSDEKLFF	TGTGCCAGCAGCTTGTACGCAGGCTCGAGTGATGAAAAACTGTTTTTT
few	TRBV10-2	NA	TRBJ2-2	CASSGRGTGELFF	TGCGCCAGCAGTGGTAGGGGGACCGGGGAGCTGTTTTTT
NA	TRBV28	NA	TRBJ1-5	CASSRDIQPQHF	TGTGCCAGCAGCCGGGACATTCAGCCCCAGCATTTT
once	TRBV5-1	NA	TRBJ1-4	CASSPRQEPGTEKLFF	TGCGCCAGCAGCCCTCGACAGGAGCCAGGAACTGAAAAACTGTTTTTT
few	TRBV5-4	NA	TRBJ2-1	CASTDPYRGTRFF	TGTGCCAGCACCGATCCCTATAGGGGCACGCGGTTCTTC
few	TRBV4-2	NA	TRBJ1-2	CASSQVSEYYGYTF	TGTGCCAGCAGCCAAGTGTCAGAATACTATGGCTACACCTTC
NA	TRBV2	NA	TRBJ1-1	CASGGRLDTEAFF	TGTGCCAGCGGGGGCCGTCTTGACACTGAAGCTTTCTTT
NA	TRBV5-6	NA	TRBJ1-2	CASSLGLAGNYGYTF	TGTGCCAGCAGCTTGGGATTAGCGGGGAACTATGGCTACACCTTC
once	TRBV11-3	TRBD1	TRBJ2-1	CASSPGQGSYNEQFF	TGTGCCAGCAGCCCAGGACAGGGTTCCTACAATGAGCAGTTCTTC